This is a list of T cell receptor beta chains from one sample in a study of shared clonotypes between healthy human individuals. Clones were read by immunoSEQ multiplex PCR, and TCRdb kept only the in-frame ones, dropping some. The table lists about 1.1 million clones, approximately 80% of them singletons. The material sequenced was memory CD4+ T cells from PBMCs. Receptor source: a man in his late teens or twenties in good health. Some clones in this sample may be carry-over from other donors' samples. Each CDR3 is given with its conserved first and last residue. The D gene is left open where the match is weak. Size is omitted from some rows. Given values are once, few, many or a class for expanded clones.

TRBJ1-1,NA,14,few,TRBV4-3,TGCGCCAGCAGCCAAGAAGGGACGCGAGGCCGAGCTTTCTTT,CASSQEGTRGRAFF
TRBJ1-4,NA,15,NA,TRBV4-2,TGTGCCAGCAGCCAAGATCTGAAAGGGAGGGAAAAACTGTTTTTT,CASSQDLKGREKLFF
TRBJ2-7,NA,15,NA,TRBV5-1,TGCGCCAGCAGCTTAACAGGGCGTAGCTCCTACGAGCAGTACTTC,CASSLTGRSSYEQYF
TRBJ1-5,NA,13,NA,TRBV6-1,TGTGCCAGCAGTGAACAGGGTGAGCAGCCCCAGCATTTT,CASSEQGEQPQHF
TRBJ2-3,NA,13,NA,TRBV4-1,TGCGCCAGCAGCTTATACATCGGAGATACGCAGTATTTT,CASSLYIGDTQYF
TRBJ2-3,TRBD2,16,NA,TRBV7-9,TGTGCCAGCAGCCCCGGACTAGCGGGAGTGGGAGATACGCAGTATTTT,CASSPGLAGVGDTQYF
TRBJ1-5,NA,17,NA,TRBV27,TGTGCCAGCAGTTTATACCCGCCCGGGCAGAGAACTCAGCCCCAGCATTTT,CASSLYPPGQRTQPQHF
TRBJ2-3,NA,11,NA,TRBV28,TGTGCCAGCAGTTTAGAGCGGGCACAGTATTTT,CASSLERAQYF
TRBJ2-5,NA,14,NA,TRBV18,TGTGCCAGCTCACCCGTCGGGGCGGGAGAGACCCAGTACTTC,CASSPVGAGETQYF
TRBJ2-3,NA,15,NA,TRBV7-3,TGTGCCAGCAGCCCGGGGCCTCCGGGCACAGATACGCAGTATTTT,CASSPGPPGTDTQYF
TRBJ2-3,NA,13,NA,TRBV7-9,TGTGCCAGCAGCCTAACGGGATTGGATACGCAGTATTTT,CASSLTGLDTQYF
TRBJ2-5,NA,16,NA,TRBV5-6,TGTGCCAGCAGCTTGGTAGCGCCAGATTTCCAAGAGACCCAGTACTTC,CASSLVAPDFQETQYF
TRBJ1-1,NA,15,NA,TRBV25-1,TGTGCCAGCAGTGCCTCCAGGACGTCCGTCACTGAAGCTTTCTTT,CASSASRTSVTEAFF
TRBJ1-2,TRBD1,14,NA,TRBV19,TGTGCCAGTATGGTGAGACAGGGCGGCTATGGCTACACCTTC,CASMVRQGGYGYTF
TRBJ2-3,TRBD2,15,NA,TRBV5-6,TGTGCCAGCAAGCGGGACCCTCTGTACACAGATACGCAGTATTTT,CASKRDPLYTDTQYF
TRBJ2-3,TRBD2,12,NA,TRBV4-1,TGCGCCAGCAGCCAGGGGGGGGATACGCAGTATTTT,CASSQGGDTQYF
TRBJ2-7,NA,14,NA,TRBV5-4,TGTGCCAGCAGCCCCTGGGTGGGGTCCTACGAGCAGTACTTC,CASSPWVGSYEQYF
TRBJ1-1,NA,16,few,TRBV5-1,TGCGCCAGCAGCTTGGGAGTATCTATTTCCATTTCTGAAGCTTTCTTT,CASSLGVSISISEAFF
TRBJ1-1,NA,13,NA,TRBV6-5,TGTGCCAGCAGCCTTCGACACAACACTGAAGCTTTCTTT,CASSLRHNTEAFF
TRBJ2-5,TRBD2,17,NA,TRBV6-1,TGTGCCAGCAGTGAGGGACTAGCGGGCGGAGGGCAAGAGACCCAGTACTTC,CASSEGLAGGGQETQYF
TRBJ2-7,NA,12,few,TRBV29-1,TGCAGCGTTGAAGCGTCAACCTACGAGCAGTACTTC,CSVEASTYEQYF
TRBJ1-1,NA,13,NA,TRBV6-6,TGTGCCAGCACCGAGCCGGTGAACACTGAAGCTTTCTTT,CASTEPVNTEAFF
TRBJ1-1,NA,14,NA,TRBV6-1,TGTGCCAGCAGGAGGGGTGCCATGAACACTGAAGCTTTCTTT,CASRRGAMNTEAFF
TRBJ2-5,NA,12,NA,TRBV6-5,TGTGCCAGCAGTTACTCCCGGGAGACCCAGTACTTC,CASSYSRETQYF
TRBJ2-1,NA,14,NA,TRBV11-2,TGTGCCAGCAGCTTAGTCGTCTCCTACAATGAGCAGTTCTTC,CASSLVVSYNEQFF
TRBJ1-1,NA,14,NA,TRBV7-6,TGTGCCAGCAGCTTAGCCAGAGGAAACACTGAAGCTTTCTTT,CASSLARGNTEAFF
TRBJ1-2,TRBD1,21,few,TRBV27,TGTGCCAGCAGTTTACAAGGGTCGTGGCAGGGACGCGCAGGGGGAAACTATGGCTACACCTTC,CASSLQGSWQGRAGGNYGYTF
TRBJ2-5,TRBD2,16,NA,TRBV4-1,TGCGCCAGCAGCCAAGGGTGGGGACTAGCAGAAGAGACCCAGTACTTC,CASSQGWGLAEETQYF
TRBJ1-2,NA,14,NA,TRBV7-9,TGTGCCAGCAGTCCAGACAGGTTCCGGGCTGGCTACACCTTC,CASSPDRFRAGYTF
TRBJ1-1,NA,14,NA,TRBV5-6,TGTGCCAGCAGCTCCTTACAGATGAACACTGAAGCTTTCTTT,CASSSLQMNTEAFF
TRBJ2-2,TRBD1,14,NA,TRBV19,TGTGCCAGTAGCCGACAGGGGCGGCCCGGGGAGCTGTTTTTT,CASSRQGRPGELFF
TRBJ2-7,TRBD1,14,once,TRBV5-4,TGTGCCAGCAGCGGCAGACAGGGGGAGTACGAGCAGTACTTC,CASSGRQGEYEQYF
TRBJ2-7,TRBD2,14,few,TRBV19,TGTGCCAGTAGCCTAGCGGGGCTCTCCTACGAGCAGTACTTC,CASSLAGLSYEQYF
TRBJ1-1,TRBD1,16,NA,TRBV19,TGTGCCAGTAGTATTAGGGCCGGGACAGAGCGCACTGAAGCTTTCTTT,CASSIRAGTERTEAFF